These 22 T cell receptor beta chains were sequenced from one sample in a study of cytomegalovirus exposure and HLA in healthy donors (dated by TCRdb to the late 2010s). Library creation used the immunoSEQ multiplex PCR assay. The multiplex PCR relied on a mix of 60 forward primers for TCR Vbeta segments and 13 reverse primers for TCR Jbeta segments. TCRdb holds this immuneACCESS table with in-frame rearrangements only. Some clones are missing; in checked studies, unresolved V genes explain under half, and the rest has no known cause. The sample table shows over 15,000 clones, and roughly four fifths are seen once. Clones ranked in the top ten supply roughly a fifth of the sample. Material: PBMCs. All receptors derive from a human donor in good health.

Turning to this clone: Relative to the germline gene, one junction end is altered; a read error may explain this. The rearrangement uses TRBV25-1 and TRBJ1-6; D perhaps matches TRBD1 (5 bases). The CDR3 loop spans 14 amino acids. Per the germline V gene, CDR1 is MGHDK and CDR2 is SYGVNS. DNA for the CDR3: TGTGCCAGCAGTGGACAAGGACATAAATCACCCCTCCACTTT. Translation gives CASSGQGHKSPLHF.

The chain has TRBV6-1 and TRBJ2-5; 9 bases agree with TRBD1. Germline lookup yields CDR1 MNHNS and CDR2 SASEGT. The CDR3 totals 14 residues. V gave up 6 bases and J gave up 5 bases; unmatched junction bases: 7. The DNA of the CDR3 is TGTGCCAGCAGAGCGGGACAGGGTTTCGAGACCCAGTACTTC. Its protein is CASRAGQGFETQYF.

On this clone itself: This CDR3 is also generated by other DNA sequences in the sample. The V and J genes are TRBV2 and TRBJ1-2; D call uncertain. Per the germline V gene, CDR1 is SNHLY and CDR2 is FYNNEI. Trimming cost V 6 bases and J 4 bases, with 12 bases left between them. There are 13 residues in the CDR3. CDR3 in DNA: TGTGCCAGCAGAGCTACCGAATTCTATGGCTACACCTTC. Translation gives CASRATEFYGYTF.

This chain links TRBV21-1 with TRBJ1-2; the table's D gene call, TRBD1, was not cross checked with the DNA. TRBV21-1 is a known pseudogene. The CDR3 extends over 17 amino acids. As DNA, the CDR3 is TGTGCCAGCAGCAAGGGCAGAGGGACAGAACTAAACTATGGCTACACCTTC. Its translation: CASSKGRGTELNYGYTF.

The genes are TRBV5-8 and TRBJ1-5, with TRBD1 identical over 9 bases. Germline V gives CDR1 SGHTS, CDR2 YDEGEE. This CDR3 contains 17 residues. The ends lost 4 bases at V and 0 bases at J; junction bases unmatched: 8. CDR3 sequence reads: CASSPGTGFISNQPQHF. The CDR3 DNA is TGTGCCAGCAGCCCCGGGACAGGGTTTATTAGCAATCAGCCCCAGCATTTT.

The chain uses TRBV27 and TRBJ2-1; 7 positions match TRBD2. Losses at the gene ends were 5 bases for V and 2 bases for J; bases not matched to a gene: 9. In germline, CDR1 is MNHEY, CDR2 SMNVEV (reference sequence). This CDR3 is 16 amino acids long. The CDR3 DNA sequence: TGTGCCAGCAGTCCCGGAGTAGCGGGTACCTACAATGAGCAGTTCTTC. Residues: CASSPGVAGTYNEQFF.

CDR3 protein: CASSEGQGSYGYTF. In DNA form, the CDR3 reads TGCGCCAGCAGCGAGGGACAGGGATCCTATGGCTACACCTTC. The genes are TRBV5-1 and TRBJ1-2, with 9 bases that match TRBD1. Germline CDR1 is SGHRS and CDR2 is YFSETQ. With V trimmed by 4 bases and J by 4 bases, 5 bases remained unmatched. The CDR3 consists of 14 residues.

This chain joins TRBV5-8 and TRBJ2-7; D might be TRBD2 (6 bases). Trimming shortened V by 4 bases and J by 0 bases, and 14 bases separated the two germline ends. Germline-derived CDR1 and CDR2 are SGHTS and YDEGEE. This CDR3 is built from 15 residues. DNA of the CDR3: TGTGCCAGCAGCCCCCCCGGGGAGGACTCCTACGAGCAGTACTTC. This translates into CASSPPGEDSYEQYF.

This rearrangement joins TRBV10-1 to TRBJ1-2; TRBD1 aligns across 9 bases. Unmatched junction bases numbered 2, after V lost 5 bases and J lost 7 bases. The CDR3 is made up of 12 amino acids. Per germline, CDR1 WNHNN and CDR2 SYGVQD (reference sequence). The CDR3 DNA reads TGCGCCAGCAGTCGGGACAGGGTTGGCTACACCTTC. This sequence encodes CASSRDRVGYTF.

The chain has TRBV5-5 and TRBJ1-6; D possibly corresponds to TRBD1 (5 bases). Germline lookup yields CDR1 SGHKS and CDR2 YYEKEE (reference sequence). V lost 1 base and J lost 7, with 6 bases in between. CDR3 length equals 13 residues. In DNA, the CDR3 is TGTGCCAGCAGCTTGCCAGGGAATTCACCCCTCCACTTT. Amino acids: CASSLPGNSPLHF.

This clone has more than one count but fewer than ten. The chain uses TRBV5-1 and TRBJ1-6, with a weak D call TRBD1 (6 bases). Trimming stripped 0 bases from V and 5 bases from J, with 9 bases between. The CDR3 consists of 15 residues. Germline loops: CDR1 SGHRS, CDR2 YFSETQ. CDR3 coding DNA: TGCGCCAGCAGCTTGGCCGACAGGAATAATTCACCCCTCCACTTT. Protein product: CASSLADRNNSPLHF. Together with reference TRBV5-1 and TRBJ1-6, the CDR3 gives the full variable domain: KAGVTQTPRYLIKTRGQQVTLSCSPISGHRSVSWYQQTPGQGLQFLFEYFSETQRNKGNFPGRFSGRQFSNSRSEMNVSTLELGDSALYLCASSLADRNNSPLHFGNGTRLTVT.

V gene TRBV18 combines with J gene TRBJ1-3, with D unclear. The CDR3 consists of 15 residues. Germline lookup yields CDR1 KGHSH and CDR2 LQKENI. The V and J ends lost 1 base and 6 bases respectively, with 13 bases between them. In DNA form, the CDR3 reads TGTGCCAGCTCACCACGGTACGCGGGGTCAAACACCATATATTTT. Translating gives CASSPRYAGSNTIYF.

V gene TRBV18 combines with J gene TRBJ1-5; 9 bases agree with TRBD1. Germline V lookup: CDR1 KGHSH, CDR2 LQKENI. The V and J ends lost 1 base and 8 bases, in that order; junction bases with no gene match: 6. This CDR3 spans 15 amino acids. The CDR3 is CASSPLQGATEPQHF. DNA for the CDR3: TGTGCCAGCTCACCACTACAGGGGGCCACGGAGCCCCAGCATTTT.

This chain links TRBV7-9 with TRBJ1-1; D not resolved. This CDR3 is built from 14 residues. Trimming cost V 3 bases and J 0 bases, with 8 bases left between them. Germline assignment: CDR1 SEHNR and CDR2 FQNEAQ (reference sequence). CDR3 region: CASSLRVMNTEAFF. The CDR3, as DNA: TGTGCCAGCAGCTTGAGAGTCATGAACACTGAAGCTTTCTTT.

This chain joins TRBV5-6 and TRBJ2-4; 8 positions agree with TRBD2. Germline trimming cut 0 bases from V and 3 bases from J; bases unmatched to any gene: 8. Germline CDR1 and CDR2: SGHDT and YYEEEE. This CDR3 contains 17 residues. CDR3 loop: CASSLARGGLHKNIQYF. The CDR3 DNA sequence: TGTGCCAGCAGCTTGGCCCGGGGGGGACTGCACAAAAACATTCAGTACTTC.

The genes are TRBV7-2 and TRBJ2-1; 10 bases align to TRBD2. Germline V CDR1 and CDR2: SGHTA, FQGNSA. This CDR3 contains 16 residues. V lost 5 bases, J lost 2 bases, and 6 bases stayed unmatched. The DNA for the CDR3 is TGTGCCAGCAGCCTGACCGGGACTAGCGCCTACAATGAGCAGTTCTTC. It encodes CASSLTGTSAYNEQFF. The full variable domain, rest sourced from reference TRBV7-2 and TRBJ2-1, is GAGVSQSPSNKVTEKGKDVELRCDPISGHTALYWYRQSLGQGLEFLIYFQGNSAPDKSGLPSDRFSAERTGGSVSTLTIQRTQQEDSAVYLCASSLTGTSAYNEQFFGPGTRLTVL.

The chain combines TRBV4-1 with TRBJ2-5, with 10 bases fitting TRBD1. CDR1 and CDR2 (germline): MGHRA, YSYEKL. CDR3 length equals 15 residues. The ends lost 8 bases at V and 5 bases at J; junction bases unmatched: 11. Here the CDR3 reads CASSPTDRGWETQYF. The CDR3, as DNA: TGCGCCAGCTCTCCTACGGACAGGGGGTGGGAGACCCAGTACTTC.

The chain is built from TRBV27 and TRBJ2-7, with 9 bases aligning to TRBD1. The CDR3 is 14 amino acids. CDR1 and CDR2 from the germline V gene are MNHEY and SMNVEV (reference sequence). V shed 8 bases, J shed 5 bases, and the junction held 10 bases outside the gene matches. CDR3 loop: CASAKIQGANEQYF. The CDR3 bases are TGTGCCAGCGCAAAAATACAGGGGGCCAACGAGCAGTACTTC.

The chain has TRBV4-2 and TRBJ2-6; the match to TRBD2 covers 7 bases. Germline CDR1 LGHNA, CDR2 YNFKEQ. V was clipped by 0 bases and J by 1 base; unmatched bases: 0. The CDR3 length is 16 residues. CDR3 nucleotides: TGTGCCAGCAGCCAAGAGGGGGGGTCTGGGGCCAACGTCCTGACTTTC. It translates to CASSQEGGSGANVLTF.

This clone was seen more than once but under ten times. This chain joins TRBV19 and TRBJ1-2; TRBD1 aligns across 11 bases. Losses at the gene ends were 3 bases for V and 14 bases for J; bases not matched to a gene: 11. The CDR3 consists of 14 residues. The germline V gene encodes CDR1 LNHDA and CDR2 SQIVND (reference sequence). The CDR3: CASSMGGQGAEWTF. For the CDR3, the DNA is TGTGCCAGTAGTATGGGAGGACAGGGGGCCGAGTGGACCTTC.

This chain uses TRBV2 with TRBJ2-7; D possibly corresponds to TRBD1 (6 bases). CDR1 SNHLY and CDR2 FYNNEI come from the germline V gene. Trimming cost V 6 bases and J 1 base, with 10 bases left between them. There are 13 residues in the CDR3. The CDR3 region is CASRQGLSYEQYF. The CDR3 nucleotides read TGTGCCAGCAGACAGGGTCTATCCTACGAGCAGTACTTC.

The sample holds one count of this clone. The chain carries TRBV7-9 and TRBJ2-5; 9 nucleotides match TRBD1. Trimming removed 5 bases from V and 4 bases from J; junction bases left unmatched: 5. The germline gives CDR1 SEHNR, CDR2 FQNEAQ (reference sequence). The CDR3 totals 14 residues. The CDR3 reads CASSGRDRVETQYF. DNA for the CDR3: TGTGCCAGCAGCGGCCGGGACAGGGTAGAGACCCAGTACTTC. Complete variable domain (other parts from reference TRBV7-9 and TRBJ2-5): DTGVSQNPRHKITKRGQNVTFRCDPISEHNRLYWYRQTLGQGPEFLTYFQNEAQLEKSRLLSDRFSAERPKGSFSTLEIQRTEQGDSAMYLCASSGRDRVETQYFGPGTRLLVL.